Each of the 14 T cell receptor beta chains below was sequenced from the same sample in a study of blood T cell repertoires in COVID-19. TCRdb's table, derived via immunoSEQ multiplex PCR, lists solely in-frame clones and lacks some. The top ten clones hold around 3.4% of a sample with roughly 250,000 clones, around 79% of them seen once. Sequenced input: peripheral blood. Receptors were obtained from a woman of 80 years or more with acute or convalescent COVID-19.

The chain is built from TRBV4-1 and TRBJ1-4; 7 positions agree with TRBD1. The CDR3 has 17 residues. V gave up 4 bases and J gave up 8 bases; unmatched junction bases: 16. Looked up from germline, CDR1 is MGHRA and CDR2 is YSYEKL. The CDR3 reads CASSLTGTDSWGEKLFF. Here the CDR3 DNA reads TGCGCCAGCAGCCTTACCGGGACAGACTCCTGGGGGGAAAAACTGTTTTTT.

There are a few counts of this clone. The J gene is TRBJ2-2, the V gene TRBV3-1 (or the pseudogene TRBV3-2), with 8 bases aligning to TRBD2. This CDR3 contains 16 residues. Per the germline V gene, CDR1 is LGHDT and CDR2 is YNNKEL (reference sequence). V lost 4 bases, J lost 1 base, and 5 bases stayed unmatched. DNA of the CDR3: TGTGCCAGCAGCCTCCGGGGGGGCAAGAACACCGGGGAGCTGTTTTTT. Residues: CASSLRGGKNTGELFF.

The chain carries TRBV6-1 and TRBJ2-1; D is uncertain. The V end was cut by 3 bases, the J end by 8 bases, with 17 bases between. Germline CDR1 is MNHNS and CDR2 is SASEGT. The CDR3 is 15 amino acids. The CDR3 loop reads CASSDGFSRTDEQFF. In DNA, the CDR3 is TGTGCCAGCAGTGATGGGTTTAGCCGAACGGATGAGCAGTTCTTC.

This clone was seen more than once but under ten times. The J gene is TRBJ1-5, the V gene TRBV6-6, with TRBD1 identical over 9 bases. V lost 2 bases, J lost 4 bases, and 6 bases stayed unmatched. CDR3 length equals 16 residues. Germline V gene data show CDR1 as MNHNY and CDR2 as SVGAGI (reference sequence). The CDR3: CASSYRDRVVNQPQHF. CDR3 nucleotide sequence: TGTGCCAGCAGTTACCGGGACAGGGTAGTTAATCAGCCCCAGCATTTT.

This clone was seen only once. The CDR3 region has the DNA TGCGCCAGCCACGGGACTAGCGGTTCCTACAATGAGCAGTTCTTC. It specifies CASHGTSGSYNEQFF. This sequence joins TRBV5-1 and TRBJ2-1; the match to TRBD2 covers 11 bases. This CDR3 contains 15 residues. Germline V gene data show CDR1 as SGHRS and CDR2 as YFSETQ. Unmatched junction bases numbered 4, after V lost 7 bases and J lost 1 base.

This clone was observed a few times. The chain combines TRBV7-2 with TRBJ1-3; D uncertain. The germline CDR1 and CDR2 sequences are SGHTA and FQGNSA. The CDR3 is 14 amino acids. With 8 bases removed from V and 0 bases from J, the gap between germline ends came to 11 bases. The CDR3 DNA follows: TGTGCCAGCGGCTACCGGAGCTCTGGAAACACCATATATTTT. This sequence encodes CASGYRSSGNTIYF.

This chain links TRBV9 with TRBJ2-7; 9 positions agree with TRBD2. CDR3 length equals 16 residues. V was clipped by 4 bases and J by 0 bases; unmatched bases: 8. In germline, CDR1 is SGDLS, CDR2 YYNGEE. The CDR3 loop is CASSPRGSGSSYEQYF. In DNA form, the CDR3 reads TGTGCCAGCAGCCCTCGTGGTAGCGGGAGCTCCTACGAGCAGTACTTC. Together with reference TRBV9 and TRBJ2-7, the CDR3 gives the full variable domain: DSGVTQTPKHLITATGQRVTLRCSPRSGDLSVYWYQQSLDQGLQFLIQYYNGEERAKGNILERFSAQQFPDLHSELNLSSLELGDSALYFCASSPRGSGSSYEQYFGPGTRLTVT.

The gene calls are TRBV6-5 and TRBJ1-1; D is ambiguous. Trimming took 0 bases from V and 5 from J, leaving 7 bases between them. Germline V gene lookup returns CDR1 MNHEY and CDR2 SVGAGI. The CDR3 runs 13 residues. The chain's CDR3 is CASSYSPGTEAFF. The DNA for the CDR3 is TGTGCCAGCAGTTACTCGCCCGGGACTGAAGCTTTCTTT.

The chain combines TRBV5-4 with TRBJ1-2; D gene unclear. The V end was cut by 10 bases, the J end by 0 bases, with 13 bases between. CDR1 and CDR2 (germline): SGHNT, YYREEE (reference sequence). This CDR3 comprises 13 residues. Written as DNA, the CDR3 is TGTGCCGACGGGCGGGAGTCTAACTATGGCTACACCTTC. Translation gives CADGRESNYGYTF.

The chain recombines TRBV11-3 with TRBJ2-3, with 8 bases aligning to TRBD2. The CDR3 has 16 amino acids. Trimming removed 5 bases from V and 4 bases from J; junction bases left unmatched: 11. CDR1 and CDR2 from the germline V gene are SGHNT and YENEEA. DNA for the CDR3: TGTGCCAGCAGCAGGAGGAGCGGGAGAGGGTCAGATACGCAGTATTTT. Its protein product is CASSRRSGRGSDTQYF.

The gene calls are TRBV7-9 and TRBJ1-5; TRBD1 matches at 8 bases. From germline, CDR1 is SEHNR and CDR2 FQNEAQ (reference sequence). V lost 5 bases to trimming and J lost 6 bases; unmatched junction nucleotides: 9. The CDR3 loop spans 15 amino acids. In DNA, the CDR3 is TGTGCCAGCAGCCACGGGACAGGATTGAGTCAGCCCCAGCATTTT. Translation: CASSHGTGLSQPQHF.

The V call is TRBV6-5, the J call TRBJ2-1; 9 nucleotides agree with TRBD2. The ends lost 6 bases at V and 2 bases at J; junction bases unmatched: 8. CDR1 is MNHEY, CDR2 SVGAGI, per germline. This CDR3 spans 16 amino acids. CDR3 bases: TGTGCCAGCAGATACGCGGGAGGGGGACCCTACAATGAGCAGTTCTTC. It translates to CASRYAGGGPYNEQFF.

The chain combines TRBV18 with TRBJ2-3; no definite D call. This CDR3 is built from 17 residues. The germline V gene encodes CDR1 KGHSH and CDR2 LQKENI. With 2 bases removed from V and 1 base from J, the gap between germline ends came to 16 bases. In DNA, the CDR3 is TGTGCCAGCTCACCAAAAGGCAGAGGATCTGGCACAGATACGCAGTATTTT. Translation: CASSPKGRGSGTDTQYF.

In the case of this clone: Other DNA sequences within the sample encode an identical CDR3. The chain is built from TRBV25-1 and TRBJ2-7; TRBD1 might be the D (6 bases). V lost 2 bases to trimming and J lost 4 bases, with 6 bases between them. This CDR3 region has 12 residues. The germline V gene encodes CDR1 MGHDK and CDR2 SYGVNS. CDR3 DNA sequence: TGTGCCAGCAGTGAACAGGGGTACGAGCAGTACTTC. This encodes CASSEQGYEQYF.